This TCR beta chain appears in the sequencing data of a study of cytomegalovirus exposure and HLA in healthy donors. Looked up from germline, CDR1 is SGHNT and CDR2 is YENEEA. The CDR3 totals 13 residues. Trimming took off 2 bases at V and 5 bases at J, with 9 bases between the two ends. TCRdb's copy holds only in-frame clones and misses some; the assay was immunoSEQ multiplex PCR. This table holds about 150,000 clones, around 83% found once. The study drew the donors from its roughly 120-subject validation cohort, separate from the roughly 700-subject first cohort. Points from the study as a whole: Subsequent analysis showed first-cohort TCR clusters tending to co-occur in 95 to 150 validation repertoires. Reported results showed that the classifier diagnosed cytomegalovirus status with high specificity and sensitivity. There were about 160 TCR beta chains listed as cytomegalovirus-associated.

With respect to this clone: Its cognate antigen is unknown.

This receptor was obtained from a human donor in good health. Sequencing used PBMCs. This rearrangement joins TRBV11-3 to TRBJ2-5, with a tentative D call TRBD1 (6 bases). The CDR3 loop reads CASSLRQGETQYF. The CDR3 DNA follows: TGTGCCAGCAGCTTAAGGCAGGGGGAGACCCAGTACTTC.